This T cell receptor (beta chain) was captured in a study of T cell repertoires in ileal Crohn's disease. Study as a whole: Thiopurines (11) or anti-TNF agents (about 19) were given postoperatively to about half.

A single count supports this clone. Its target is unknown. Germline assignment: CDR1 MDHEN and CDR2 SYDVKM. Trimming removed 6 bases at V and 4 bases at J, with 9 bases between. The CDR3 runs to 12 residues. Sequencing was performed with immunoSEQ multiplex PCR; in TCRdb, only in-frame clones are kept and a portion is missing. Of 7,200 or so clones listed, 60% to 80% are singletons. Study-wide points: All patients with clonality above 26.8% had endoscopic recurrence. Compared with CD4 T cells, sorted CD8 cells carried more expanded clones.

Time point reported: proximal margin of the surgical specimen (macroscopically non-inflamed). Sequenced material: ileal tissue. This TCR came from an adult with Crohn's disease. V and J are TRBV28 and TRBJ1-1; a weak D match, TRBD1 (5 bases). The DNA for the CDR3 is TGTGCCAGCAGCAACAGGATCACTGAAGCTTTCTTT. This sequence encodes CASSNRITEAFF.